This note documents a single T cell receptor (beta chain) sequence. This clone showed up just a few times. There is no known antigen for this receptor. The input lacks base qualities; no much larger clone sits a single base away. This sample is part of a study of cytomegalovirus exposure and HLA in healthy donors (dated by TCRdb to about 2017). In the study overall: In an earlier analysis of about 560 of the donors, approximately 260 Gb of sequence data and 95 million to 130 million unique TCR beta sequences from about 179 million T cells were reported. An early release that covered fewer than 750 HLA-typed donors contained about 300 gigabases of sequencing data and tens of millions of unique TCR sequences. Of the 398 genotyped donors, around 81% fell in the genetic ancestry cluster associated with self-reported Caucasian donors. The study aimed to test whether cataloging public T cell receptors could reveal signatures of past pathogen exposure. The T cell repertoires of several hundred subjects were profiled by immunosequencing and related to cytomegalovirus serostatus. In addition to the first cohort of approximately 670 subjects, a separate validation cohort of about 120 different subjects was used. The study combined high-throughput TCR immunosequencing, statistical association of individual TCRs with disease status, and machine learning to predict cytomegalovirus infection status. A later analysis re-analyzed previously published TCR beta repertoires from 650 to 800 donors and added high-resolution HLA genotyping to study TCR occurrence patterns. Rather than drawing on any new phenotypic data, the later analysis identified candidate immune exposures from TCR beta sequences and the way those sequences occurred across donors. An earlier analysis of some 600 of the donors applied high-throughput TCR beta sequencing to assess whether each TCR beta V gene segment acted as functional or pseudogenic. Alongside the repertoire data, information on donor age, sex, ethnicity and CMV serostatus was compiled. Genome-wide SNP genotypes for about 65% of the 666 donors were used in a later genetic analysis, which treated that subset as a discovery cohort. Every discovery cohort repertoire had been produced on one sequencing platform. Class I and class II HLA loci were covered by the typing at four-digit resolution. The number of typed donors differed by locus: about 620-630 for A, B, C, DRB1 and DQB1; approximately 540 for DQA1; about 600 for DPA1; and around 470 for DPB1. Several DR-DQ haplotypes were handled as single units for association and clustering, since linkage in the cohort was strong. Among 300 to 500 genotyped donors of the cohort, an average of around 220,000 unique TCR beta nucleotide sequences was sequenced per donor, of which 15% to 20% were non-productive.

Preparation of the library involved the immunoSEQ multiplex PCR assay. A mixture of 60 forward primers for TCR Vbeta segments and 13 reverse primers for TCR Jbeta segments was used in the multiplex PCR. The CDR3 region of rearranged TCR beta genes was amplified from genomic DNA by a multiplex PCR assay. The Illumina HiSeq System was used to sequence the amplified TCR beta libraries as 87-base-pair reads. In the original analysis: A later analysis counted 75 million to 100 million unique TCR beta chains across the 666 repertoires, and around 9.9 million of these chains were shared by at least two donors. To remove PCR and sequencing errors, raw reads were error-corrected and collapsed into unique sequences using a nearest-neighbor algorithm that merged closely related sequences. CDR3 sequences were aligned to IMGT reference sequences to assign V, D and J gene segments. For a sequence to be retained, at least a six-nucleotide match to both a V gene segment and a J gene segment was required. Rearrangements were classified as productive when the CDR3 lacked stop codons and remained in frame with V and J, and all other rearrangements were classified as non-productive. Following IMGT convention, CDR3 was defined as the stretch from the second conserved V-encoded cysteine to the conserved J-encoded phenylalanine. Sequences without an unambiguous match to a single V gene segment were excluded from the earlier analysis of approximately 560 of the donors. In an earlier analysis of several hundred of the donors, V segments were called functional above 56.7% productive rearrangements and were called segregating when the between-donor standard deviation exceeded 5%. A statistical classification framework was built for diagnosing cytomegalovirus status from the catalog of TCR beta chain sequences. In a later analysis, V and J genes were assigned by comparing TCR nucleotide sequences against IMGT/GENE-DB human TR gene sequences. The TCRdist pipeline was used in a later analysis to assign CDR3 sequences and most-parsimonious VDJ recombination scenarios. A later analysis defined each TCR beta chain by its CDR3 amino acid sequence plus V-gene family, and excluded reads lacking a unique V-gene family. To address suspected cross-contamination and a sequencing artifact, a later analysis removed around 590 highly shared, low-generation-probability nucleotide sequences. A later analysis calculated a clonal expansion index for each public chain from normalized within-repertoire ranks of inferred template counts. In a later analysis, generation probabilities were computed using a VDJ recombination model fitted to out-of-frame rearrangements, and the results were checked against IGoR. In a later analysis, TCR-TCR, TCR-HLA and TCR-CMV co-occurrence was scored with hypergeometric tests, and a repertoire-size bias correction was applied to TCR pairs. To estimate false discovery rates, a later analysis permuted the HLA or CMV assignments 20 times. In a later analysis, co-occurring TCRs were grouped using DBSCAN, with TCRdist sequence similarity added in when clustering inside HLA-allele-positive subsets. Repertoires with fewer than 30,000 or more than 120,000 public chains, plus five repertoires with anomalous nucleotide sharing, were excluded from co-occurrence clustering. TCRdb retrieved this table from immuneACCESS and kept in-frame rearrangements only. Not all clones are present; in checked studies, unresolved V genes account for under half, and no reason is known for the remainder. That table supplies the V and J calls and clone size; D and trimming were determined from the DNA. This sample is represented by roughly 150,000 clones; around a tenth of them were singletons. The ten largest clones represent 1.8% of the sample.

Overall study outcomes, separate from this receptor: In vitro tests confirmed that a few of the cytomegalovirus-associated TCR beta chains recognize cytomegalovirus antigens. In a later analysis, HLA-associated TCR beta chains showed more clonal expansion and lower generation probabilities than non-associated chains that were equally common. While some public TCRs were present in many individuals, most TCR sequences turned up only very rarely across donors. When HLA alleles, especially DR and DQ, strongly co-occurred, attributing TCR associations to individual alleles was difficult. In an earlier analysis of 587 of the donors, most TCR beta V segments appeared in productive rearrangements about 90% or about 30% of the time, broadly matching IMGT annotations. A further reported finding was that TCR beta sequences accurately predicted the HLA-A and HLA-B alleles for most subjects in the first cohort. In the study, 150 to 200 TCR beta chains were listed as associated with cytomegalovirus. Because the 87-base-pair reads could not distinguish some IMGT-functional V segments, including TRBV6-2 and TRBV6-3, those segments were excluded. Immune exposure information for the cohort was limited to CMV serostatus. According to the authors, the approach could potentially be generalized to other disease states and immunological phenotypes. According to a later analysis, TCR association rates differed among HLA loci, with DRB1 alleles showing the most associated TCRs and HLA-C alleles showing the fewest. A later genetic analysis associated a missense DCLRE1C variant with V-gene and J-gene trimming of TCR beta chains, and an independent cohort replicated the association. In a later analysis, over 15,000 TCR beta sequences were associated with specific HLA alleles at a false discovery rate of 0.05. Because HLA typing was missing for some donors at each locus, association tests included only the typed subset. Correlated functional status among segregating V segments might be attributable to linkage disequilibrium, but an unknown experimental factor could not be ruled out. Presence/absence analyses assumed roughly uniform sequencing depth across donors, an assumption that may not hold. A cluster of highly shared sequence variants was judged likely to be a technical artifact of the sequencing pipeline. In a later genetic analysis, fewer N-insertions in productive TCRs were reported among donors in an Asian-associated ancestry cluster than the 666-donor mean. Because counts were too low, 15 to 20 rarely observed V segments, including chromosome 9 orphons, were excluded from the earlier analysis of roughly 580 of the donors. A later analysis reported that several top co-occurrence clusters appeared linked to parvovirus B19, influenza, CMV and Epstein-Barr virus. The classifier was reported to diagnose cytomegalovirus status with high specificity and sensitivity in both the original cohort and the validation cohort. This cohort had only TCR beta chains sequenced, and the lack of alpha or paired-chain data limited which features could be detected. In a later analysis, most CMV-associated TCR beta chains were found to appear HLA-restricted, with HLA associations seemingly driven largely by CMV exposure.

The cohort comprised more than 550 healthy bone marrow donors. At the time of sampling, all cohort members were nominally healthy, though unrecorded immune exposures were likely present. The donor tested CMV seronegative and was one of the 352 seronegative cohort members. Every donor gave a peripheral blood sample, and the peripheral blood mononuclear cells from that sample were used for TCR beta sequencing. The Qiagen DNeasy Blood Extraction Kit was used to extract genomic DNA from the blood cell samples. The germline ends are 10 bases apart after V is trimmed by 6 bases and J by 2 bases. In the germline V gene, CDR1 corresponds to SNHLY and CDR2 to FYNNEI. CDR3 length: 13 amino acids, cysteine to phenylalanine. The DNA shown is the 39-base CDR3, in frame from base 1.

The chain employs TRBV2 and TRBJ1-2; the D segment could be TRBD1, given 5 matching bases. The sequence derives from a male donor in good health and CMV-seronegative. The sequencing sample was made of PBMCs. The DNA sequence is TGTGCCAGCAGGCGCCCAGGGAACTATGGCTACACCTTC. This is translated as CASRRPGNYGYTF.